The rows below give T cell receptor beta chains drawn from one sample of a study of shared clonotypes between healthy human individuals. Produced via immunoSEQ multiplex PCR; TCRdb's table is partial and in-frame only. The table lists around 700,000 clones, about 90% of them singletons. Sequencing used naive CD8+ T cells sorted from blood. These receptors were taken from a man aged 25 to 40 in good health. The CDR3 runs from the conserved cysteine through the conserved F or W. The order of the fields is D gene, clone size, J gene, V gene, CDR3 protein, CDR3 DNA. The D gene is left open where the match is weak. Clone size is not always given. Where it is, it says once, few, many or a class for expanded clones.

TRBD2	-	TRBJ2-2	TRBV28	CASSRVAGHTGELFF	TGTGCCAGCAGCCGAGTAGCGGGCCACACCGGGGAGCTGTTTTTT
TRBD2	-	TRBJ2-7	TRBV5-4	CASSLVAGGPNEQYF	TGTGCCAGCAGCTTGGTGGCGGGAGGGCCCAACGAGCAGTACTTC
TRBD2	-	TRBJ2-7	TRBV27	CASRVGLAGVGEQYF	TGTGCCAGCAGGGTCGGACTAGCGGGAGTTGGGGAGCAGTACTTC
-	-	TRBJ1-5	TRBV19	CASSIFFGGQPQHF	TGTGCCAGTAGTATATTTTTTGGAGGGCAGCCCCAGCATTTT
TRBD2	-	TRBJ2-7	TRBV7-9	CASSPHRGRGHYEQYF	TGTGCCAGCAGCCCCCACCGCGGGAGGGGGCACTACGAGCAGTACTTC
TRBD2	-	TRBJ2-2	TRBV19	CASSIWLAGVAGELFF	TGTGCCAGTAGTATCTGGCTAGCGGGAGTTGCCGGGGAGCTGTTTTTT
-	-	TRBJ1-1	TRBV5-4	CASSLDRVTFF	TGTGCCAGCAGCTTGGACAGGGTTACTTTCTTT
-	few	TRBJ2-2	TRBV6-5	CASSYGDGELFF	TGTGCCAGCAGTTACGGGGACGGGGAGCTGTTTTTT
-	-	TRBJ1-5	TRBV6-5	CASSLYRDSNQPQHF	TGTGCCAGCAGCCTATACAGGGATAGCAATCAGCCCCAGCATTTT
TRBD2	-	TRBJ2-3	TRBV28	CASKLAESTDTQYF	TGTGCCAGCAAACTAGCGGAAAGCACAGATACGCAGTATTTT
TRBD1	-	TRBJ1-5	TRBV2	CASSEEGAGQPQHF	TGTGCCAGCAGTGAAGAGGGGGCAGGGCAGCCCCAGCATTTT
-	-	TRBJ2-5	TRBV11-3	CASSLDPRETQYF	TGTGCCAGCAGCTTAGATCCTCGAGAGACCCAGTACTTC
TRBD2	-	TRBJ2-1	TRBV5-6	CASSFVGEGYNEQFF	TGTGCCAGCAGCTTCGTCGGGGAGGGCTACAATGAGCAGTTCTTC
-	-	TRBJ2-3	TRBV5-1	CASGPTDTQYF	TGCGCCAGCGGTCCCACAGATACGCAGTATTTT
-	-	TRBJ1-3	TRBV4-2	CASSYIGTVSGNTIYF	TGTGCCAGCAGCTACATTGGGACGGTCTCTGGAAACACCATATATTTT
TRBD1	-	TRBJ2-2	TRBV11-2	CASRDRERDTGELFF	TGTGCCAGCAGAGACAGGGAAAGGGACACCGGGGAGCTGTTTTTT
-	-	TRBJ2-1	TRBV6-1	CASSELVGSAGDEQFF	TGTGCCAGCAGTGAACTCGTCGGGAGCGCTGGGGATGAGCAGTTCTTC
TRBD1	-	TRBJ1-1	TRBV4-1	CASSQEGTRQGTVSTEAFF	TGCGCCAGCAGCCAAGAAGGAACCCGACAGGGAACCGTGTCCACTGAAGCTTTCTTT
TRBD2	once	TRBJ2-1	TRBV29-1	CSATGLAGGEISYNEQFF	TGCAGCGCCACGGGACTAGCGGGAGGGGAGATCTCCTACAATGAGCAGTTCTTC
-	once	TRBJ2-1	TRBV7-2	CASSLAFALQRVPSYNEQFF	TGTGCCAGCAGCTTAGCCTTCGCCCTTCAGCGGGTGCCCTCCTACAATGAGCAGTTCTTC
-	-	TRBJ2-1	TRBV27	CASSLFEGSSYNEQFF	TGTGCCAGCAGTTTATTTGAGGGGTCGTCCTACAATGAGCAGTTCTTC
TRBD1	-	TRBJ2-2	TRBV7-9	CASSWTGSNTGELFF	TGTGCCAGCAGCTGGACAGGTTCTAACACCGGGGAGCTGTTTTTT
-	-	TRBJ2-7	TRBV27	CASSLRGSPTHSYEQYF	TGTGCCAGCAGTTTAAGGGGAAGCCCGACCCACTCCTACGAGCAGTACTTC
TRBD2	-	TRBJ2-7	TRBV29-1	CSAQLSGSYEQYF	TGCAGCGCCCAGCTGAGCGGGAGCTACGAGCAGTACTTC
TRBD1	once	TRBJ2-7	TRBV12-5	CASGLVPQTGGGYEQYF	TGTGCTAGTGGTTTGGTTCCCCAGACAGGGGGTGGCTACGAGCAGTACTTC
-	once	TRBJ2-3	TRBV7-8	CASSLRSEQSYTDTQYF	TGTGCCAGCAGCTTACGGTCTGAACAATCCTACACAGATACGCAGTATTTT
-	few	TRBJ1-2	TRBV7-9	CASSLAAPGYTF	TGTGCCAGCAGCTTAGCCGCGCCTGGCTACACCTTC
TRBD2	-	TRBJ2-1	TRBV27	CASTPTSGSAKGYNEQFF	TGTGCCAGCACGCCGACTAGCGGGAGCGCTAAAGGCTACAATGAGCAGTTCTTC
-	few	TRBJ2-2	TRBV7-9	CASSVQGSGELFF	TGTGCCAGCAGCGTACAGGGTTCCGGGGAGCTGTTTTTT
-	-	TRBJ2-1	TRBV7-2	CASSLGADSWPYNEQFF	TGTGCCAGCAGCTTAGGGGCTGATAGCTGGCCCTACAATGAGCAGTTCTTC
TRBD1	-	TRBJ2-7	TRBV12-5	CASGLVDRVPYEQYF	TGTGCTAGTGGTTTGGTCGACAGGGTCCCCTACGAGCAGTACTTC
-	-	TRBJ2-7	TRBV27	CASSQFLNYEQYF	TGTGCCAGCAGTCAGTTTCTGAACTACGAGCAGTACTTC
-	once	TRBJ2-5	TRBV7-3	CASSLTGAPNQETQYF	TGTGCCAGCAGCTTAACTGGTGCACCCAACCAAGAGACCCAGTACTTC
TRBD1	-	TRBJ2-7	TRBV7-8	CASSLTGTETYEQYF	TGTGCCAGCAGCTTAACCGGGACAGAGACCTACGAGCAGTACTTC
-	-	TRBJ2-1	TRBV28	CASSLRGNNEQFF	TGTGCCAGCAGTTTACGGGGGAACAATGAGCAGTTCTTC
-	-	TRBJ1-2	TRBV6-6	CAATEGFAKEHYGYTF	TGTGCCGCCACAGAGGGGTTCGCAAAAGAGCACTATGGCTACACCTTC
TRBD2	once	TRBJ2-1	TRBV5-1	CASSLAGGRALNEQFF	TGCGCCAGCAGCTTGGCCGGCGGGAGGGCCCTCAATGAGCAGTTCTTC
TRBD1	-	TRBJ1-2	TRBV7-9	CASSLRSQGVNYGYTF	TGTGCCAGCAGCTTACGATCACAGGGGGTAAACTATGGCTACACCTTC
TRBD2	-	TRBJ2-7	TRBV5-1	CASSFVAGAAYEQYF	TGCGCCAGCAGCTTCGTTGCGGGAGCGGCCTACGAGCAGTACTTC
-	-	TRBJ1-5	TRBV5-5	CASSLAYSFTSSNQPQHF	TGTGCCAGCAGCTTGGCCTACTCGTTCACATCCAGCAATCAGCCCCAGCATTTT
-	-	TRBJ1-5	TRBV6-6	CASSGHGSHQPQHF	TGTGCCAGCAGTGGACATGGTAGTCATCAGCCCCAGCATTTT
-	-	TRBJ2-1	TRBV4-3	CASSQDSASSNEQFF	TGCGCCAGCAGCCAAGATTCAGCTAGCTCCAATGAGCAGTTCTTC
TRBD2	-	TRBJ2-1	TRBV7-8	CASSGVGLADYNEQFF	TGTGCCAGCAGCGGCGTAGGCCTAGCGGACTACAATGAGCAGTTCTTC
-	-	TRBJ1-3	TRBV19	CASSINLFSGNTIYF	TGTGCCAGTAGTATCAATCTGTTCTCTGGAAACACCATATATTTT
-	-	TRBJ2-5	TRBV25-1	CASSESGKGLETQYF	TGTGCCAGCAGTGAATCGGGGAAGGGGTTGGAGACCCAGTACTTC
-	-	TRBJ2-5	TRBV9	CASSGGGGGLQETQYF	TGTGCCAGCAGCGGCGGGGGAGGGGGCCTCCAAGAGACCCAGTACTTC
-	-	TRBJ2-2	TRBV13	CASSRSNGELFF	TGTGCCAGCAGCAGGAGTAACGGGGAGCTGTTTTTT
TRBD2	-	TRBJ2-7	TRBV10-2	CASSESPPAGEAYEQYF	TGCGCCAGCAGTGAGTCCCCCCCAGCGGGAGAGGCCTACGAGCAGTACTTC
-	once	TRBJ1-1	TRBV28	CASSLFNTEAFF	TGTGCCAGCAGTTTATTTAACACTGAAGCTTTCTTT
TRBD2	-	TRBJ2-3	TRBV27	CASRSGSADTQYF	TGTGCCAGCAGGAGCGGGAGCGCAGATACGCAGTATTTT
-	-	TRBJ2-7	TRBV27	CASRGRSTYEQYF	TGTGCCAGCAGGGGGAGATCAACCTACGAGCAGTACTTC
-	-	TRBJ2-2	TRBV5-5	CASSLVRSNTGELFF	TGTGCCAGCAGCTTGGTCAGATCGAACACCGGGGAGCTGTTTTTT
TRBD2	-	TRBJ2-3	TRBV7-2	CASSLRLAGVFSTDTQYF	TGTGCCAGCAGCTTAAGGCTAGCGGGCGTATTTAGCACAGATACGCAGTATTTT
-	-	TRBJ2-2	TRBV28	CASTVAPGVRTRTANTGELFF	TGTGCCAGCACCGTCGCCCCAGGGGTAAGAACCCGAACGGCTAACACCGGGGAGCTGTTTTTT
TRBD1	-	TRBJ2-3	TRBV2	CASSVPGTGDTDTQYF	TGTGCCAGCAGTGTTCCGGGGACAGGGGACACAGATACGCAGTATTTT
-	-	TRBJ2-7	TRBV10-3	CATLAVSSYEQYF	TGTGCCACCTTAGCGGTAAGCTCCTACGAGCAGTACTTC
-	-	TRBJ2-7	TRBV27	CASSGYSGDYEQYF	TGTGCCAGCAGTGGCTATTCGGGCGACTACGAGCAGTACTTC
-	-	TRBJ2-7	TRBV6-5	CASSWQGTYEQYF	TGTGCCAGCAGTTGGCAGGGAACCTACGAGCAGTACTTC